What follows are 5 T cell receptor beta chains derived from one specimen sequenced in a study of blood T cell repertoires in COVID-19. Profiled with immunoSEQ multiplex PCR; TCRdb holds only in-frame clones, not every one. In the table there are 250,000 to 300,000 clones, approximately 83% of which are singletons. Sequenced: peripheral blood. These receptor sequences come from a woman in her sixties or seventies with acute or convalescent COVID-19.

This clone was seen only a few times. The CDR3 DNA follows: TGTGCCTCCACCGGGACAGACGGTCGAAAACTGTTTTTT. Its translation: CASTGTDGRKLFF. The chain recombines TRBV27 with TRBJ1-4, with TRBD1 matching 7 bases. Germline V gives CDR1 MNHEY, CDR2 SMNVEV (reference sequence). J gave up 10 bases and V 11 bases, and 13 bases lay outside the gene matches. The CDR3 runs 13 residues.

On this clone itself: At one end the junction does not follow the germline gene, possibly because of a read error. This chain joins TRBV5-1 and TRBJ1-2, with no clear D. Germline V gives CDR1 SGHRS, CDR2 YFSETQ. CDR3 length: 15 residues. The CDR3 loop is CASSWDPSGGGEATF. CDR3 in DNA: TGCGCCAGCAGCTGGGATCCGTCAGGCGGCGGGGAAGCGACATTC. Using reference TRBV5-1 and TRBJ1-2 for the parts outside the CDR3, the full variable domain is KAGVTQTPRYLIKTRGQQVTLSCSPISGHRSVSWYQQTPGQGLQFLFEYFSETQRNKGNFPGRFSGRQFSNSRSEMNVSTLELGDSALYLCASSWDPSGGGEATFGSGTRLTVV.

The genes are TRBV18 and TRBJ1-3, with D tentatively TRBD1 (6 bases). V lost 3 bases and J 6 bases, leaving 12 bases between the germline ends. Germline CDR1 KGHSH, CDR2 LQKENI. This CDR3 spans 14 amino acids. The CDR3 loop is CASSPGQQENTIYF. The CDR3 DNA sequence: TGTGCCAGCTCACCTGGACAGCAAGAAAACACCATATATTTT.

DNA for the CDR3: TGTGCCAGCAGCTTCCGACAGGGGGCTCAGCCCCAGCATTTT. Its protein product is CASSFRQGAQPQHF. The J gene is TRBJ1-5, the V gene TRBV5-6; TRBD1 agrees at 10 bases. The CDR3 is made up of 14 amino acids. V lost 2 bases to trimming and J lost 6 bases; unmatched junction nucleotides: 2. Germline CDR1 and CDR2: SGHDT and YYEEEE.

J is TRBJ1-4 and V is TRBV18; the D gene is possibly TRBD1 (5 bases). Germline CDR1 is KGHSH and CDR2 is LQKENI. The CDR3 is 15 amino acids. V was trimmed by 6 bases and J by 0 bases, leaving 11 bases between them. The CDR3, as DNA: TGTGCCAGCTCGGACCTGACAGCAACTAATGAAAAACTGTTTTTT. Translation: CASSDLTATNEKLFF. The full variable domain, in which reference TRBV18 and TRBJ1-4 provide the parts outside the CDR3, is NAGVMQNPRHLVRRRGQEARLRCSPMKGHSHVYWYRQLPEEGLKFMVYLQKENIIDESGMPKERFSAEFPKEGPSILRIQQVVRGDSAAYFCASSDLTATNEKLFFGSGTQLSVL.